This TCR beta chain was identified in a study of cytomegalovirus exposure and HLA in healthy donors (TCRdb year 2017). With regard to the full study: A later analysis indicated that the 110 or so validation repertoires were generated on the platform also employed for the 700 or so repertoires of the first cohort. The study aimed to test whether cataloging public T cell receptors could reveal signatures of past pathogen exposure. In addition to the first cohort of 666 subjects, a separate validation cohort of approximately 120 different subjects was used. To predict cytomegalovirus infection status, the study brought together high-throughput TCR immunosequencing, statistical association of individual TCRs with disease status, and machine learning. What the study reported, not specific to this receptor: In vitro tests confirmed that a few of the cytomegalovirus-associated TCR beta chains recognize cytomegalovirus antigens. The study listed 150 to 200 TCR beta chains as associated with cytomegalovirus. The validation cohort had no HLA typing available for a later analysis, so co-occurrence within that cohort was assessed over all 120 repertoires. The authors suggested that the approach could potentially be extended to other disease states and immunological phenotypes. Cytomegalovirus status was reported to be diagnosed by the classifier with high specificity and sensitivity in both the original and validation cohorts. While some public TCRs were present in many individuals, most TCR sequences turned up only very rarely across donors. A later analysis found that TCRs clustered in the first cohort also tended to co-occur in the 120 validation repertoires, with roughly 95% of cluster scores above 0.

The donors were included in the validation cohort of 100 to 150 subjects, a group kept apart from the roughly 700-subject first cohort. The CDR3, cysteine through phenylalanine, is 14 amino acids long. Just the 42-base CDR3 DNA is kept, in frame starting at base 1. The germline V gene specifies SGHVS as CDR1 and FNYEAQ as CDR2. From V the trimming removes 1 base and from J it removes 7 bases, while the gene matches leave 6 bases of the junction unaccounted for. Regarding this clone: There is no known antigen for this receptor. No base-level quality is on record; no much larger clone is a single base apart.

The library was obtained by the immunoSEQ multiplex PCR assay. The authors' pipeline ran thus. A statistical classification framework was built to diagnose cytomegalovirus status from the catalog of TCR beta chain sequences. TCRdb re-hosts the immuneACCESS table, in-frame sequences only. Its copies lack some clones; in the studies checked, an unresolved V gene accounts for under half of them, and the cause for the rest is not known. The V and J calls and clone size are taken from that table; D and trimming were inferred from the DNA. The sample yields about 400,000 clones; 80% to 90% were counted once. Approximately 0.8% of the sample is in the top ten clones.

Material: PBMCs. Rearrangement joined TRBV7-6 to TRBJ2-7; TRBD2 agrees with 8 junctional bases. This clonotype originated in a woman younger than 30 in good health and CMV-seronegative. The CDR3: CASSLGTSSWEQYF. The DNA sequence follows: TGTGCCAGCAGCTTAGGGACTAGCTCCTGGGAGCAGTACTTC. The entire variable domain, with the stretches around the CDR3 drawn from the reference TRBV7-6 and TRBJ2-7 proteins, is GAGVSQSPRYKVTKRGQDVALRCDPISGHVSLYWYRQALGQGPEFLTYFNYEAQQDKSGLPNDRFSAERPEGSISTLTIQRTEQRDSAMYRCASSLGTSSWEQYFGPGTRLTVT.